This passage covers 21 T cell receptor beta chains from one sample sequenced in a study of control samples from healthy donors and cancer patients. Clones were sequenced by immunoSEQ multiplex PCR, and TCRdb holds only the in-frame ones, with some missing. Of 70,000 to 75,000 clones listed, roughly 93% are singletons. The specimen was blood. These receptors were collected from a woman aged 25 to 39 in good health.

This rearrangement joins TRBV2 to TRBJ2-2; the D gene could be TRBD1 or TRBD2 (6 bases each). V lost 6 bases, J lost 1 base, and 12 bases lay in between. Germline V lookup: CDR1 SNHLY, CDR2 FYNNEI. The CDR3 contains 15 residues. CDR3 DNA: TGTGCCAGCAGAGGGGGACTCTTGAACACCGGGGAGCTGTTTTTT. Protein sequence: CASRGGLLNTGELFF. Full variable domain (rest looked up from reference TRBV2 and TRBJ2-2): EPEVTQTPSHQVTQMGQEVILRCVPISNHLYFYWYRQILGQKVEFLVSFYNNEISEKSEIFDDQFSVERPDGSNFTLKIRSTKLEDSAMYFCASRGGLLNTGELFFGEGSRLTVL.

This clone is a singleton in its sample. The rearrangement joins TRBV6-1 to TRBJ2-3; 8 bases fit TRBD1. This CDR3 is built from 16 residues. Germline V gene data show CDR1 as MNHNS and CDR2 as SASEGT. Trimming at V came to 4 bases and at J to 4 bases, leaving 10 bases not matched to a gene. The CDR3 nucleotides read TGTGCCAGCAGTGCGAGGGCCAGGACAGGGTCAGATACGCAGTATTTT. It is translated as CASSARARTGSDTQYF.

The V call is TRBV12-3 or TRBV12-4, the J call TRBJ2-1, with TRBD2 matching 7 bases. This CDR3 spans 12 amino acids. V shed 6 bases and J 8 bases; nucleotides not matched to a gene: 4. DNA for the CDR3: TGTGCCAGCAGCCTGGGGGGGTATGAGCAGTTCTTC. It encodes CASSLGGYEQFF.

This sequence joins TRBV6-1 and TRBJ2-7; 9 nucleotides agree with TRBD1. The germline CDR1 and CDR2 sequences are MNHNS and SASEGT. With V trimmed by 6 bases and J by 1 base, 13 bases remained unmatched. There are 17 residues in the CDR3. The CDR3 loop is CASREQGAGIRSYEQYF. The CDR3 bases are TGTGCCAGCAGGGAACAGGGGGCGGGGATTCGGTCCTACGAGCAGTACTTC.

V usage is TRBV28 and J usage is TRBJ1-2; the match to TRBD1 covers 7 bases. Losses at the gene ends were 6 bases for V and 5 bases for J; bases not matched to a gene: 9. The germline gives CDR1 MDHEN, CDR2 SYDVKM. This CDR3 region has 14 residues. The chain's CDR3 is CASRSTGSGYGYTF. The CDR3 DNA is TGTGCCAGCAGGTCGACAGGGAGCGGATATGGCTACACCTTC.

This sequence joins TRBV30 and TRBJ1-5; tentative D call: TRBD1 (6 bases). CDR1 is GTSNPN and CDR2 is SVGIG in the germline V gene (reference sequence). V lost 6 bases to trimming and J lost 3 bases, with 18 bases between them. CDR3 size: 15 residues. CDR3 loop: CACHSQGKANQPQHF. The CDR3 nucleotides are TGTGCCTGCCACTCGCAGGGGAAGGCCAATCAGCCCCAGCATTTT.

The CDR3 here is CASSLGAGQADTQYF. The CDR3 DNA is TGTGCCAGCAGCTTAGGGGCAGGACAGGCAGATACGCAGTATTTT. The chain employs TRBV7-3 and TRBJ2-3; 7 positions agree with TRBD1. The CDR3 runs to 15 residues. V lost 2 bases and J lost 4; bases outside the gene matches: 6. CDR1 and CDR2 (germline): SGHTA, FQGTGA. Combining the CDR3 with reference TRBV7-3 and TRBJ2-3 gives the whole variable domain GAGVSQTPSNKVTEKGKYVELRCDPISGHTALYWYRQSLGQGPEFLIYFQGTGAADDSGLPNDRFFAVRPEGSVSTLKIQRTERGDSAVYLCASSLGAGQADTQYFGPGTRLTVL.

The V call is TRBV4-1, the J call TRBJ2-1, with 10 bases matching TRBD1. This CDR3 has 13 residues. Germline-derived CDR1 and CDR2 are MGHRA and YSYEKL. The V and J ends lost 3 bases and 7 bases, in that order; junction bases with no gene match: 0. The CDR3 nucleotides read TGCGCCAGCAGCCAGGGACAGGGGAATGAGCAGTTCTTC. Translating gives CASSQGQGNEQFF.

This clone showed up just once. The chain links TRBV6-5 to TRBJ1-1; D remains ambiguous. The germline V gene has CDR1 MNHEY and CDR2 SVGAGI. This CDR3 is 13 amino acids long. V gave up 0 bases and J gave up 1 base, with 3 bases separating them. The CDR3 sequence is CASSYSENTEAFF. The CDR3 nucleotides read TGTGCCAGCAGTTACTCAGAGAACACTGAAGCTTTCTTT.

CDR3: CASSQGWSPIYNEQFF. CDR3 DNA sequence: TGTGCCAGCAGCCAAGGCTGGTCTCCAATATACAATGAGCAGTTCTTC. The chain recombines TRBV14 with TRBJ2-1; D not certain. V was cut by 1 base and J by 4 bases, with 14 bases left in between. Germline V CDR1 and CDR2: SGHDN, FVKESK. The CDR3 sequence is 16 residues long.

The chain is built from TRBV19 and TRBJ2-3; D remains unclear. V lost 10 bases and J 0 bases, leaving 14 bases between the germline ends. The CDR3 loop spans 14 amino acids. In germline, CDR1 is LNHDA, CDR2 SQIVND (reference sequence). The CDR3 DNA sequence: TGTGCCACCCGATTGGCAGCGAGCACAGATACGCAGTATTTT. It encodes CATRLAASTDTQYF.

This clone has a handful of counts. The gene calls are TRBV3-1 (or the pseudogene TRBV3-2) and TRBJ1-6; no clear D gene. Trimming took 4 bases from V and 13 from J, leaving 23 bases between them. This CDR3 has 16 amino acids. The germline V gene has CDR1 LGHDT and CDR2 YNNKEL (reference sequence). CDR3 DNA: TGTGCCAGCAGCCCCTTAGGAAATCGGCCTGAACGTCCCCTCCACTTT. This encodes CASSPLGNRPERPLHF.

J is TRBJ1-1 and V is TRBV5-1; D possibly corresponds to TRBD1 (5 bases). V was clipped by 2 bases and J by 2 bases, with 13 bases between them. The V gene's germline CDR1 is SGHRS and CDR2 YFSETQ. There are 15 residues in the CDR3. CDR3 nucleotide sequence: TGCGCCAGCAGCTTTGAACAGGCTGTTAACACTGAAGCTTTCTTT. This codes for CASSFEQAVNTEAFF.

The chain combines TRBV4-1 with TRBJ2-5, with TRBD2 identical over 15 bases. Looked up from germline, CDR1 is MGHRA and CDR2 is YSYEKL. With V trimmed by 4 bases and J by 5 bases, 5 bases remained unmatched. The CDR3 runs to 16 residues. CDR3 sequence reads: CASSRTSGGVRETQYF. The CDR3 DNA is TGCGCCAGCAGCCGGACTAGCGGGGGGGTGCGGGAGACCCAGTACTTC.

The chain has TRBV27 and TRBJ2-5; D is ambiguous. Trimming removed 3 bases at V and 5 bases at J, with 10 bases between. Germline CDR1 MNHEY, CDR2 SMNVEV (reference sequence). This CDR3 spans 13 amino acids. The CDR3 sequence is CASSFVGGETQYF. Written as DNA, the CDR3 is TGTGCCAGCAGTTTTGTGGGTGGGGAGACCCAGTACTTC.

V gene TRBV18 combines with J gene TRBJ1-2; TRBD1 aligns across 9 bases. The CDR3 has 16 residues. CDR1 and CDR2 (germline): KGHSH, LQKENI. The J segment lost 8 bases and the V segment lost 3 bases, leaving 13 bases of the junction unmatched. The CDR3 loop reads CASSPLVPGQGRGYTF. The CDR3 DNA reads TGTGCCAGCTCACCTTTAGTCCCGGGACAGGGTCGCGGCTACACCTTC.

The chain carries TRBV11-2 and TRBJ2-5; possible D gene TRBD2, 7 bases. This CDR3 comprises 15 residues. Germline assignment: CDR1 SGHAT and CDR2 FQNNGV. The germline V and J ends were trimmed by 3 bases and 3 bases, with 14 bases remaining between them. CDR3 residues: CASSLAGARKETQYF. The CDR3 DNA follows: TGTGCCAGCAGCTTGGCGGGGGCTCGGAAAGAGACCCAGTACTTC.

V and J are TRBV7-8 and TRBJ1-6; a weak D match, TRBD1 (5 bases). The V gene lost 0 bases and the J gene lost 5 bases, with 11 bases spanning the gap. CDR3 length: 16 amino acids. CDR1 is SGHVS, CDR2 FQNEAQ, per germline. The CDR3 region is CASSLARGGDNSPLHF. The CDR3 region has the DNA TGTGCCAGCAGCTTAGCAAGGGGAGGCGATAATTCACCCCTCCACTTT.

This clone appeared a single time. The J gene is TRBJ1-1, the V gene TRBV18, with a possible D match to TRBD1 (6 bases). Deletions cut 5 bases from V and 6 bases from J, with 19 bases between. Germline V lookup: CDR1 KGHSH, CDR2 LQKENI. The CDR3 consists of 15 residues. CDR3 sequence reads: CASSRMEGVGAEAFF. CDR3 nucleotides: TGTGCCAGCTCAAGAATGGAGGGGGTAGGGGCTGAAGCTTTCTTT.

The rearrangement joins TRBV19 to TRBJ1-4; D gene ambiguous. The germline gives CDR1 LNHDA, CDR2 SQIVND (reference sequence). The CDR3 covers 13 residues. With 6 bases removed from V and 5 bases from J, the gap between germline ends came to 10 bases. The CDR3, as DNA: TGTGCCAGTAGCTTCGGGAAGAATGAAAAACTGTTTTTT. Translated, it gives CASSFGKNEKLFF.

The chain recombines TRBV28 with TRBJ1-2; 9 bases fit TRBD1. The CDR3 has 15 amino acids. After removal of 3 bases from V and 4 bases from J, the junction contained 6 bases not matched to a gene. The V gene's germline CDR1 is MDHEN and CDR2 SYDVKM. CDR3 sequence reads: CASSFWTGEGYGYTF. CDR3 sequence (DNA): TGTGCCAGCAGTTTCTGGACAGGGGAAGGCTATGGCTACACCTTC.